This TCR beta chain came from a study of T cell repertoires in cytomegalovirus infection. TCRdb re-analysed the reads in MiXCR, keeping a single row per CDR3 protein. This table has fewer than 1,000,000 distinct CDR3 sequences, roughly 30% appearing once. Regarding the study as a whole: Public TCR beta family frequency separated CMV-and-HLA carriers, including in an independent cohort. Ex vivo, HLA-C-restricted CMV-specific TCR beta clonotypes prevailed over the rest of the response.

There are a few counts of this clonotype. Its antigen remains unidentified. The CDR3 contains 15 residues. In germline, CDR1 is MDHEN, CDR2 SYDVKM. The V gene end was trimmed by 1 base and the J gene end by 2 bases; junction bases not matched to a gene: 4. Here the sequenced sample was cultured CD8+ T cells from PBMCs, taken from culture after CMV antigen stimulation. The rearrangement links TRBV28 to TRBJ1-2; TRBD1 aligns across 7 bases. The sequence derives from a human donor in good health (CMV status not recorded). Some clones in this sample may be carry-over from other donors' samples. The CDR3 nucleotides read TGTGCCAGCAGTTTATCCGGACAGGCAAACTATGGCTACACCTTC. It encodes CASSLSGQANYGYTF.